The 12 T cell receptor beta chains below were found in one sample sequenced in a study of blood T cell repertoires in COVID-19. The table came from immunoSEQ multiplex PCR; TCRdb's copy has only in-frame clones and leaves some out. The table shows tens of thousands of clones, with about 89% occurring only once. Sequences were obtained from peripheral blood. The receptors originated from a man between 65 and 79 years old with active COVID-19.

The CDR3 reads CASSLSGYTGELFF. The CDR3 nucleotides are TGCGCCAGCAGCTTGTCAGGGTACACCGGGGAGCTGTTTTTT. The chain combines TRBV5-1 with TRBJ2-2; TRBD1 might be the D (5 bases). Germline CDR1 reads SGHRS; CDR2 reads YFSETQ. V shed 1 base and J shed 3 bases, with 7 bases lying between them. The CDR3 extends over 14 amino acids.

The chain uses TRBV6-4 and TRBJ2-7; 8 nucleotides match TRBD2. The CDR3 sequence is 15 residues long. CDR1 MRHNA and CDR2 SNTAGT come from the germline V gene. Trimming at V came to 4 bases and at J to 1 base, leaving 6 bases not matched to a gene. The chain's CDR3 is CASSALAGGSYEQYF. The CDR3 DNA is TGTGCCAGCAGTGCACTCGCGGGAGGTTCCTACGAGCAGTACTTC.

DNA for the CDR3: TGCGCCAGCAGCCCTGCCGGGACAGCCTACAATGAGCAGTTCTTC. This codes for CASSPAGTAYNEQFF. This chain uses TRBV4-3 with TRBJ2-1, with 7 bases lining up with TRBD1. Germline loops: CDR1 LGHNA, CDR2 YSLEER. CDR3 length: 15 amino acids. V gave up 4 bases and J gave up 2 bases; unmatched junction bases: 5.

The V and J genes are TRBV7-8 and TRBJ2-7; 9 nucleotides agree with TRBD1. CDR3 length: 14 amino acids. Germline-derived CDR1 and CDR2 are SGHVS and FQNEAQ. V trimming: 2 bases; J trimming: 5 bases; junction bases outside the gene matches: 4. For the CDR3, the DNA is TGTGCCAGCAGCTTATGGGACAGGGCCCACGAGCAGTACTTC. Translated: CASSLWDRAHEQYF. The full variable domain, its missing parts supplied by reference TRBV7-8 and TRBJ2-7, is GAGVSQSPRYKVAKRGQDVALRCDPISGHVSLFWYQQALGQGPEFLTYFQNEAQLDKSGLPSDRFFAERPEGSVSTLKIQRTQQEDSAVYLCASSLWDRAHEQYFGPGTRLTVT.

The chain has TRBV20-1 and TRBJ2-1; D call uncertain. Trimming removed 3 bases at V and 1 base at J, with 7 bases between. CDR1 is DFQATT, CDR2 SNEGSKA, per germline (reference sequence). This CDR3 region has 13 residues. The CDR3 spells CSASGGSYNEQFF. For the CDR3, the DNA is TGCAGTGCTAGTGGCGGATCCTACAATGAGCAGTTCTTC.

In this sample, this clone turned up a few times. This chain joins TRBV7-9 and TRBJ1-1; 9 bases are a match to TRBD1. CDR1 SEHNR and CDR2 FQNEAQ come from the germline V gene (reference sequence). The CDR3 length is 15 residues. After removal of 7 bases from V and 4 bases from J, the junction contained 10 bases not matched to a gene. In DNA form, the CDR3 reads TGTGCCAGCACGGACAGGGGTAGGGGTGGCACTGAAGCTTTCTTT. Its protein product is CASTDRGRGGTEAFF.

Here the CDR3 reads CASSQGLYTGGETQYF. DNA for the CDR3: TGCGCCAGCAGCCAAGGGCTCTATACAGGGGGAGAGACCCAGTACTTC. The chain links TRBV4-1 to TRBJ2-5; 8 bases align to TRBD1. The CDR3 totals 16 residues. The trim removed 1 base at V and 4 bases at J, leaving 8 bases unmatched. CDR1 is MGHRA and CDR2 is YSYEKL in the germline V gene.

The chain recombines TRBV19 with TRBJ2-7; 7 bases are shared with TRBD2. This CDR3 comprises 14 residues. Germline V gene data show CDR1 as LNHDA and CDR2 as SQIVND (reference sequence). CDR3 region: CATSSGLSSYEQYF. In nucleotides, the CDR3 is TGTGCTACAAGTAGCGGGCTGAGCTCCTACGAGCAGTACTTC. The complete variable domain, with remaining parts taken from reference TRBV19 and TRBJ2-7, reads DGGITQSPKYLFRKEGQNVTLSCEQNLNHDAMYWYRQDPGQGLRLIYYSQIVNDFQKGDIAEGYSVSREKKESFPLTVTSAQKNPTAFYLCATSSGLSSYEQYFGPGTRLTVT.

The CDR3 nucleotides read TGTGCCAGCAGCTCCCGGACTAGCGGGAGGACCTACAATGAGCAGTTCTTC. This gives the protein CASSSRTSGRTYNEQFF. J is TRBJ2-1 and V is TRBV7-3, with TRBD2 matching over 14 bases. There are 17 residues in the CDR3. Looked up from germline, CDR1 is SGHTA and CDR2 is FQGTGA. Trimming cost V 4 bases and J 2 bases; bases outside gene matches: 4.

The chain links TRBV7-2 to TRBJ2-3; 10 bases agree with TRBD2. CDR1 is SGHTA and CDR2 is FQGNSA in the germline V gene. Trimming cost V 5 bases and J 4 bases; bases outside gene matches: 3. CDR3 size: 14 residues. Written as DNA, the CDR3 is TGTGCCAGCAGCCCAGGGACTAGCGCAGATACGCAGTATTTT. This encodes CASSPGTSADTQYF.

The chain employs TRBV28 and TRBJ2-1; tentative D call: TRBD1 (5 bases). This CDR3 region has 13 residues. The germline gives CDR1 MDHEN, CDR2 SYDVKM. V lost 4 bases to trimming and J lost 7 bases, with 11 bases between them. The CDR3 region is CASSSAGSNEQFF. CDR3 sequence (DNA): TGTGCCAGCAGTTCGGCAGGGTCGAATGAGCAGTTCTTC.

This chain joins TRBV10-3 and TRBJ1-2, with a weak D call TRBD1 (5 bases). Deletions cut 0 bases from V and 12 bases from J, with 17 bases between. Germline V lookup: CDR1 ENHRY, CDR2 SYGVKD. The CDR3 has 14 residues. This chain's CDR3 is CAISESNVKGINTF. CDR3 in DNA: TGTGCCATCAGTGAGTCGAACGTTAAGGGGATTAACACCTTC.